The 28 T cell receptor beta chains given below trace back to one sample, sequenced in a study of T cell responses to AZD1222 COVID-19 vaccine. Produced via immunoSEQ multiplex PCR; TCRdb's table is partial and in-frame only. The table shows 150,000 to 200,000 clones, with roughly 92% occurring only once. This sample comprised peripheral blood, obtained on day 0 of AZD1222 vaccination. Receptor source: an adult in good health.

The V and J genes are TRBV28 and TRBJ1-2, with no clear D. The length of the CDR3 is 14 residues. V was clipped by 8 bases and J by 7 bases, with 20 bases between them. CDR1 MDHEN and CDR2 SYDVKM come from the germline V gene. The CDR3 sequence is CASSTLAGPLGYTF. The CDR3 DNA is TGTGCCAGCTCAACCTTGGCAGGCCCCCTTGGCTACACCTTC.

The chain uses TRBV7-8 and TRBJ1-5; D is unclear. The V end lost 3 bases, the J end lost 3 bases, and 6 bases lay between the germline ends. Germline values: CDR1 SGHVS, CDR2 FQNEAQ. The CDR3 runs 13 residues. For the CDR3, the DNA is TGTGCCAGCAGCTTGGGCATCAATCAGCCCCAGCATTTT. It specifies CASSLGINQPQHF.

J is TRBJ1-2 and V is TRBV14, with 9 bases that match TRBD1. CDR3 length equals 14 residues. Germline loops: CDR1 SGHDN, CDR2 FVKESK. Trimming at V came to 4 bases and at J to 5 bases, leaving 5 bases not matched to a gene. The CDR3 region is CASSLGTGPYGYTF. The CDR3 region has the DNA TGTGCCAGCAGCCTAGGGACAGGGCCGTATGGCTACACCTTC.

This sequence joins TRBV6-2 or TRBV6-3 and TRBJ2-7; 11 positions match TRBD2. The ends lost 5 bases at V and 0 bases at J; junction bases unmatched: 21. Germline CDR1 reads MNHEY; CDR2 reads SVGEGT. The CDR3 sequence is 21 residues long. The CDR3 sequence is CASSQSPVLAGGHSLSYEQYV. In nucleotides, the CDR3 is TGTGCCAGCAGTCAGTCTCCCGTCCTAGCGGGGGGCCATTCCCTCTCCTACGAGCAGTACGTC.

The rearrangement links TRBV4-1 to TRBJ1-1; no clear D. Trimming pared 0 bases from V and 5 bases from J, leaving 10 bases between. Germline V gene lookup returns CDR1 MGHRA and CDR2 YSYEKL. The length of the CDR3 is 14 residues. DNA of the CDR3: TGCGCCAGCAGCCAAGATGGCCGCAGGACTGAAGCTTTCTTT. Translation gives CASSQDGRRTEAFF.

CDR3 region: CASSLWGSNQPQHF. The CDR3 coding sequence is TGTGCCAGCAGCTTATGGGGAAGCAATCAGCCCCAGCATTTT. This chain joins TRBV5-4 and TRBJ1-5; D remains ambiguous. Trimming shortened V by 2 bases and J by 1 base, and 7 bases separated the two germline ends. Germline V lookup: CDR1 SGHNT, CDR2 YYREEE (reference sequence). CDR3 length equals 14 residues.

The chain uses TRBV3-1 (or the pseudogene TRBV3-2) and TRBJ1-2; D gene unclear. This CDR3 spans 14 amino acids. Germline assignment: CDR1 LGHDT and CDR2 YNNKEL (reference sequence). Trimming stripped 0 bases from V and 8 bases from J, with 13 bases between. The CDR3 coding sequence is TGTGCCAGCAGCCAAGATCTACTCGCCAGGGGCTACACCTTC. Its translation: CASSQDLLARGYTF.

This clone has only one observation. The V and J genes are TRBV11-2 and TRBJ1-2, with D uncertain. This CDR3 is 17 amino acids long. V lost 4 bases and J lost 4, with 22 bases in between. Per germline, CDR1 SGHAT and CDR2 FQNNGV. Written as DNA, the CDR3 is TGTGCCAGCAGCTCCTATAACATTGGTGGCAGGACCTATGGCTACACCTTC. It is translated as CASSSYNIGGRTYGYTF.

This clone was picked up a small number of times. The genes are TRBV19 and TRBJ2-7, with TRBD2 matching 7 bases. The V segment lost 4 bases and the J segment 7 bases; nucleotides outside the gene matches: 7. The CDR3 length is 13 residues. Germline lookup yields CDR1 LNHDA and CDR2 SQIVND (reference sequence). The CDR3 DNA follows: TGTGCCAGTAGTACGGGACTATTAGGGGAGCAGTACTTC. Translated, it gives CASSTGLLGEQYF.

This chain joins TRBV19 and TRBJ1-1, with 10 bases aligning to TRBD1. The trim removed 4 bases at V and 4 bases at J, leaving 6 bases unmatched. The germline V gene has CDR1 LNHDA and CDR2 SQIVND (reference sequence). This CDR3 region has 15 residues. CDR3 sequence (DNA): TGTGCCAGTAGTACTCCCTGGACAGGGGGCACTGAAGCTTTCTTT. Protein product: CASSTPWTGGTEAFF.

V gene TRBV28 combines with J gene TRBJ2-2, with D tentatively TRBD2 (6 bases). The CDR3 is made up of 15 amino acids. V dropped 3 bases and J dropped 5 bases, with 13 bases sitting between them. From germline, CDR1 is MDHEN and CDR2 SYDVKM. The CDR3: CASSFRRAGTGELFF. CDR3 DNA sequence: TGTGCCAGCAGTTTTAGAAGGGCGGGGACCGGGGAGCTGTTTTTT.

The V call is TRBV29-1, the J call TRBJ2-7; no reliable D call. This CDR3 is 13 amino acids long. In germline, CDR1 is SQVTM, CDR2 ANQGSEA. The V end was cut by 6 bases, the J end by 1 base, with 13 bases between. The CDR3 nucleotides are TGCAGCGTGACCTCCGACGGGTCCTACGAGCAGTACTTC. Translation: CSVTSDGSYEQYF.

In nucleotides, the CDR3 is TGTGCCAGCGCATCCTTCTTAGCGGGGCCGGAGGGCTCCTACAATGAGCAGTTCTTC. Translation gives CASASFLAGPEGSYNEQFF. The V call is TRBV28, the J call TRBJ2-1; TRBD2 matches at 8 bases. The length of the CDR3 is 19 residues. CDR1 MDHEN and CDR2 SYDVKM come from the germline V gene. The V and J ends lost 8 bases and 0 bases, in that order; junction bases with no gene match: 18.

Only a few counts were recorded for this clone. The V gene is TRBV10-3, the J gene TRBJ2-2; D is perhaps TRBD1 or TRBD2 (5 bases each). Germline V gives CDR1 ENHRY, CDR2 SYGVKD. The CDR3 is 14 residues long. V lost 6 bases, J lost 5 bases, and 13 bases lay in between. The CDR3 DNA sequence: TGTGCCATCAGGGGGGAAGGGCAAACCGGGGAGCTGTTTTTT. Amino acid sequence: CAIRGEGQTGELFF.

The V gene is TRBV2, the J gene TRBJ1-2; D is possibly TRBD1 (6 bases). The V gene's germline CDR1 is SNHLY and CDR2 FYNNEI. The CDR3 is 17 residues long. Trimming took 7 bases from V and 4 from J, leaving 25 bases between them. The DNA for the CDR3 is TGTGCCAGCATTGCCGGCGAGGGACAATGGAGTAGCTATGGCTACACCTTC. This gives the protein CASIAGEGQWSSYGYTF.

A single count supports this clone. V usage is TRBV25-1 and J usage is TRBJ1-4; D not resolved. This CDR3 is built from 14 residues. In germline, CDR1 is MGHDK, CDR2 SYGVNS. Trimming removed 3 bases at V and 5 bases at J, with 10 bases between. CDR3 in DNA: TGTGCCAGCAGTGAGGGCAGTAAGAATGAAAAACTGTTTTTT. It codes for CASSEGSKNEKLFF.

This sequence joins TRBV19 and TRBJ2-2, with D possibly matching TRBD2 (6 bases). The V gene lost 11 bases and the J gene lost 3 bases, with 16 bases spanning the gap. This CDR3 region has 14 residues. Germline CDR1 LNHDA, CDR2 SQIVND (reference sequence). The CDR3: CAASAGGHTGELFF. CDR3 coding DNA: TGTGCCGCAAGCGCCGGGGGTCACACCGGGGAGCTGTTTTTT.

CDR3 protein: CASSSKTYNEQFF. The CDR3, as DNA: TGTGCCAGCAGCTCAAAGACCTACAATGAGCAGTTCTTC. This chain links TRBV7-8 with TRBJ2-1; no clear D. CDR3 length equals 13 residues. Germline V gene lookup returns CDR1 SGHVS and CDR2 FQNEAQ. Trimming cost V 4 bases and J 2 bases, with 6 bases left between them.

The CDR3 here is CAGSSGGEKLFF. In DNA form, the CDR3 reads TGTGCCGGGTCCTCCGGGGGTGAAAAACTGTTTTTT. The chain is built from TRBV30 and TRBJ1-4; tentative D call: TRBD1 (5 bases). Trimming cost V 8 bases and J 7 bases, with 14 bases left between them. Germline lookup yields CDR1 GTSNPN and CDR2 SVGIG (reference sequence). The CDR3 runs 12 residues.

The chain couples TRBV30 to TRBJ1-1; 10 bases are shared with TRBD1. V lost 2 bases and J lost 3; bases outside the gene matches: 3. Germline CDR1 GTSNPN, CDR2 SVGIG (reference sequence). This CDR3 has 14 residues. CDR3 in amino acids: CAWSLGQGYTEAFF. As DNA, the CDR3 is TGTGCCTGGAGTCTGGGACAGGGGTACACTGAAGCTTTCTTT.

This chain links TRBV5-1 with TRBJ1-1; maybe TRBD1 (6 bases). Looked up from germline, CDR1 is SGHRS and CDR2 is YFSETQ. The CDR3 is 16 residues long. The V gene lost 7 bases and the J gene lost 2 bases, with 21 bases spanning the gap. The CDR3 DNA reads TGCGCCAGCGGACTTAACTTGGGGGGCGGTAACACTGAAGCTTTCTTT. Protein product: CASGLNLGGGNTEAFF.

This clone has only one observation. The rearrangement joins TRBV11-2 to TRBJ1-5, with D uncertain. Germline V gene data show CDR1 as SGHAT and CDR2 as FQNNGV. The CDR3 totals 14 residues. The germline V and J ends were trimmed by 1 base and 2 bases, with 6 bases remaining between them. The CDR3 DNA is TGTGCCAGCAGCTTAGCAGGACGCAATCAGCCCCAGCATTTT. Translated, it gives CASSLAGRNQPQHF.

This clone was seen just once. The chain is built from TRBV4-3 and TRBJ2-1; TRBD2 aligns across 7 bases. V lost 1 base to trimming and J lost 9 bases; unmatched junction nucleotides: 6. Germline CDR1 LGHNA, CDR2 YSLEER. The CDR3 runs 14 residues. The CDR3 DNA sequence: TGCGCCAGCAGCCAAGGTCGGACTAGTCGTGAGCAGTTCTTC. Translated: CASSQGRTSREQFF.

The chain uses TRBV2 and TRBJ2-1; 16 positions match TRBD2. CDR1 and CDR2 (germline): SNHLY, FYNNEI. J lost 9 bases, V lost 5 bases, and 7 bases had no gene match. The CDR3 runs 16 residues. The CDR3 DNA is TGTGCCAGCAGTACGGGGACTAGCGGGAGGGTTGGTGAGCAGTTCTTC. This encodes CASSTGTSGRVGEQFF.

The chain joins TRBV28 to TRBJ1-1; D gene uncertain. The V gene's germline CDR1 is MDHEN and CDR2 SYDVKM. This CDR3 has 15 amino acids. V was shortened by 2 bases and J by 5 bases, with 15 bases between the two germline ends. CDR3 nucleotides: TGTGCCAGCAGTTTAGCCGTCAACAGCCTGACTGAAGCTTTCTTT. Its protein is CASSLAVNSLTEAFF.

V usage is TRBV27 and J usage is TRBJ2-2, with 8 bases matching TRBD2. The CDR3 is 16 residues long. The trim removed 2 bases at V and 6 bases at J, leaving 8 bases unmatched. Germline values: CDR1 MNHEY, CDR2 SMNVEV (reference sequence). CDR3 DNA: TGTGCCAGCAGTTTAGATCGACGGCGGGGGGCCGGGGAGCTGTTTTTT. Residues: CASSLDRRRGAGELFF.

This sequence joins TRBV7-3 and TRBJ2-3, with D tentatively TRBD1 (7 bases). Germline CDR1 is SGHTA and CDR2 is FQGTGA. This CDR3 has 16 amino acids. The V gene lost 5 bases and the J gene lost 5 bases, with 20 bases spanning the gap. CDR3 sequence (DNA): TGTGCCAGCAGCCCCAAACCAGGGGGGAAAGGAGATACGCAGTATTTT. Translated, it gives CASSPKPGGKGDTQYF.

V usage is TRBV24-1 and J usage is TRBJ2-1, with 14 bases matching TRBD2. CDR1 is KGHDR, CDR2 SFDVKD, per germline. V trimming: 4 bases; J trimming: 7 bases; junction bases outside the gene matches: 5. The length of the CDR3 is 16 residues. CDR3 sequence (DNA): TGTGCCACCAGTGACGGGACTAGCGGGAGACGGAATGAGCAGTTCTTC. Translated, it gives CATSDGTSGRRNEQFF.